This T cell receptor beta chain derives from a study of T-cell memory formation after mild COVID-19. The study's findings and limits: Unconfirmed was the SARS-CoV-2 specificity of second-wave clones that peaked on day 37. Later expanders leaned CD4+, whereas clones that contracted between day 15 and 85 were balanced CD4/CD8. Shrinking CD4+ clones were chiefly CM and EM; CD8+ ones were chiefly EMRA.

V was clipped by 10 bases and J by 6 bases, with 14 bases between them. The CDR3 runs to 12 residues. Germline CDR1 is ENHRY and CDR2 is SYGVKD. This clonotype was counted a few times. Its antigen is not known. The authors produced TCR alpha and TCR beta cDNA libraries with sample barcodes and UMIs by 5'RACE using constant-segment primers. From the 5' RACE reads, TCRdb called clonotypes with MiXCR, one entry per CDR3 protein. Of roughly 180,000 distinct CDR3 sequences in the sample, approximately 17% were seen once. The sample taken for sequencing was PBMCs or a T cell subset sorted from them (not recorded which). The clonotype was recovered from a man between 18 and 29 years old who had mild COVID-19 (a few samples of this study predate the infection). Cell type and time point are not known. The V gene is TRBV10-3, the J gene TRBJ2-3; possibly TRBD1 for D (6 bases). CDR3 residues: CATTGNSDTQYF. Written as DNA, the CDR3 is TGTGCCACCACAGGGAACTCTGATACGCAGTATTTT.